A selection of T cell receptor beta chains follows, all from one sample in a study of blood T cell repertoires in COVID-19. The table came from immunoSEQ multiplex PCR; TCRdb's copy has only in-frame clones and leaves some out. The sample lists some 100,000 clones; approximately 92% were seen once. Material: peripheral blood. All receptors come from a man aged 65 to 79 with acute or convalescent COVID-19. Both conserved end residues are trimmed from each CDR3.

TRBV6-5 ASSYSGLRRNTEAF
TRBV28 ASSRGTSGRHGHEQF
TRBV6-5 ASSYSRGTSGNTIY
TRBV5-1 ASSLAGVGLASQETQY
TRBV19 ASSIVQGADTQY
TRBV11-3 ASSSPDGWGLQETQY
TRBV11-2 ASSPGAGNTIY
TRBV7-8 ASSPQGASYGYT
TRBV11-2 ASSPGRRDEKLF
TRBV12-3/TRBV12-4 ASRSRGANEQY
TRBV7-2 ASTATGITDTQY
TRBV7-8 ASSLGRGNTEAF
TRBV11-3 ASSAQQGPSYEQY
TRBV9 ASSVAGRHRALSGNTIY
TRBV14 ASSQDRGLAVQETQY
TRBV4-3 ASSQARATNTQY
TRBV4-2 ASSQVRGTEAF
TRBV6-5 ASRGTGTGYYGYT
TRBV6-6 ASIFSGSGEQY
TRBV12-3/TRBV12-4 ASSRGPEQF
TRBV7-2 ASSFQVTSGRHNEQF
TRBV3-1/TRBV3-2 ASSQDMRLAGFPYNEQF
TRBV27 ASSEGTPLQSGNTIY
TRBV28 ASSYPTGSGNTIY
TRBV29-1 SALKLSSGSSVGNRETQY
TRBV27 ASSFRRGDTQY
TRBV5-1 ASSWRQGGTDTQY
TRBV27 ASSLSWGEWETQY
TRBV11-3 ASSLAGQPNTEAF
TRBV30 AWTDRGHLVWTEAF
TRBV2 AIRGGVREKLF
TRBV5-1 ASSLAGRGTGELF
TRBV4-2 ASSQDGQFNQPQH
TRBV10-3 AISGDGRGASDTQY
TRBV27 ASSLSSPVTEAF
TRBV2 ASRLAGGTGELF